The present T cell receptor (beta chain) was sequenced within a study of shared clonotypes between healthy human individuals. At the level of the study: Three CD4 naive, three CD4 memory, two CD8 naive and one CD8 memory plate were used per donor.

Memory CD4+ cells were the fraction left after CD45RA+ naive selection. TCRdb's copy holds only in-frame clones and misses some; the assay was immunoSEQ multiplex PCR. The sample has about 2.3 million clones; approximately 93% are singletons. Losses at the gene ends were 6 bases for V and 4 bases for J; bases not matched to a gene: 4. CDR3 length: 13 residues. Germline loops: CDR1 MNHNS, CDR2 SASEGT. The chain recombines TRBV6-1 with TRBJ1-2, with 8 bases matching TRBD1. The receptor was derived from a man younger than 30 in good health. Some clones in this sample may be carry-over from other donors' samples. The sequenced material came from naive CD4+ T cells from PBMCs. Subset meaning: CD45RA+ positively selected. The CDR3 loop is CASRTQGAYGYTF. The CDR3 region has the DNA TGTGCCAGCAGGACCCAGGGGGCCTATGGCTACACCTTC.